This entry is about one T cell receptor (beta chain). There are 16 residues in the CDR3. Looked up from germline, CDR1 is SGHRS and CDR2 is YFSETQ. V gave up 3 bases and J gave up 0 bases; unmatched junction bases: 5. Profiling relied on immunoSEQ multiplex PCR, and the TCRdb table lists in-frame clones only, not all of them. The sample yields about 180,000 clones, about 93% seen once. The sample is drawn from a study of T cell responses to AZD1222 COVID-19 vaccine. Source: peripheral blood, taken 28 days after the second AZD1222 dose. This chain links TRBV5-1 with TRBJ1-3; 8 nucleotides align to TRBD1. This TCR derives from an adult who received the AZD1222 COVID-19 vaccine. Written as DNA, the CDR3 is TGCGCCAGCAGCTCCGGGACAGGTTTCTCTGGAAACACCATATATTTT. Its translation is CASSSGTGFSGNTIYF.